This T cell receptor beta chain originates from a study of T cells in localized non-small cell lung cancer. The study, taken as a whole, reports: Maximal T cell clonality occurred in uninvolved adjacent lung, with tumor ranking below it.

This table comes from immunoSEQ multiplex PCR, and its TCRdb copy is limited to in-frame clones, with some not included. Here the sample spans 2,500 to 3,500 clones, approximately 25% being singletons. This CDR3 region has 15 residues. As regards this clone: Its antigen is currently unknown.

This clonotype was obtained from a man aged 40 to 75 with stage III lung adenocarcinoma. The sample in question was lung tumor tissue, obtained before any cancer treatment. This chain links TRBV1 with TRBJ1-2. TRBV1 has pseudogene status. For the CDR3, the DNA is TGCGCCAGCAGCCAAGATCTTGGCGCCTACTATGGCTACACCTTC. This gives the protein CASSQDLGAYYGYTF.